The 24 T cell receptor beta chains below were found in one sample sequenced in a study of CD8 T cells in Susac syndrome. Random hexamers were used to reverse transcribe an amount of roughly 0.5 to 1 ug RNA. TCRdb analysed the immunoSEQ multiplex PCR reads with MiXCR anew, one entry per CDR3 protein. This table has over 120,000 distinct CDR3 sequences, 95% appearing once. Sequencing input: CD4+ T cells from PBMCs. The source is a human donor with Susac syndrome.

The rearrangement links TRBV11-2 to TRBJ1-1; D gene uncertain. V was shortened by 5 bases and J by 6 bases, with 7 bases between the two germline ends. Germline assignment: CDR1 SGHAT and CDR2 FQNNGV. The CDR3 is 11 amino acids. CDR3 residues: CASSRQAEAFF. In DNA, the CDR3 is TGTGCCAGCAGCCGACAAGCTGAAGCTTTCTTT.

This clonotype was seen only once. The V gene is TRBV30, the J gene TRBJ1-5; no clear D. Germline V gives CDR1 GTSNPN, CDR2 SVGIG (reference sequence). The CDR3 runs 14 residues. Trimming removed 2 bases from V and 2 bases from J, with 10 bases in between. This CDR3 is CAWSLIAGNQPQHF. CDR3 nucleotide sequence: TGTGCCTGGAGTCTAATTGCTGGCAATCAGCCCCAGCATTTT.

This clonotype was picked up one time. The chain employs TRBV15 and TRBJ2-5, with TRBD2 identical over 7 bases. J lost 5 bases, V lost 2 bases, and 8 bases had no gene match. The germline CDR1 and CDR2 sequences are LNHNV and YYDKDF (reference sequence). The CDR3 consists of 15 residues. The CDR3 region is CATSRLAVEWETQYF. Here the CDR3 DNA reads TGTGCCACCAGCAGACTAGCGGTAGAATGGGAGACCCAGTACTTC.

The V call is TRBV7-9, the J call TRBJ2-5; 9 bases are a match to TRBD2. Germline loops: CDR1 SEHNR, CDR2 FQNEAQ (reference sequence). The CDR3 spans 15 residues. With V trimmed by 4 bases and J by 5 bases, 8 bases remained unmatched. The CDR3 sequence is CASSSSLAGLETQYF. The CDR3 region has the DNA TGTGCCAGCAGCTCCAGCCTAGCGGGGCTGGAGACCCAGTACTTC.

This clonotype was observed a single time. The chain employs TRBV29-1 and TRBJ1-2; D remains ambiguous. From germline, CDR1 is SQVTM and CDR2 ANQGSEA. V lost 4 bases to trimming and J lost 10 bases, with 19 bases between them. CDR3 length: 13 residues. The CDR3 reads CSVGSRNLPDYTF. The CDR3, as DNA: TGCAGCGTTGGGTCAAGGAACCTCCCGGACTACACCTTC.

The chain links TRBV7-8 to TRBJ2-1; TRBD2 agrees at 8 bases. The ends lost 5 bases at V and 10 bases at J; junction bases unmatched: 10. CDR1 SGHVS and CDR2 FQNEAQ come from the germline V gene. The CDR3 spans 14 residues. CDR3 nucleotide sequence: TGTGCCAGCAGCCCGGGGGGGGTCAGCGGAGAGCAGTTCTTC. This gives the protein CASSPGGVSGEQFF.

The V gene is TRBV7-9, the J gene TRBJ2-7, with D perhaps matching TRBD1 or TRBD2 (5 bases each). Germline lookup yields CDR1 SEHNR and CDR2 FQNEAQ (reference sequence). CDR3 length: 12 residues. V was pared by 0 bases and J by 9 bases, with 9 bases between. The CDR3 DNA sequence: TGTGCCAGCAGCTTAGCGGCGAGGGGGCAGTACTTC. This sequence encodes CASSLAARGQYF.

The rearrangement links TRBV28 to TRBJ2-4; D might be TRBD1 (6 bases). The V end was cut by 7 bases, the J end by 6 bases, with 16 bases between. This CDR3 region has 14 residues. The germline gives CDR1 MDHEN, CDR2 SYDVKM. The CDR3 DNA sequence: TGTGCCAGCACAGACAGGACTGGGTTAAACATTCAGTACTTC. The encoded protein is CASTDRTGLNIQYF. The whole variable domain, filled in from reference TRBV28 and TRBJ2-4, reads DVKVTQSSRYLVKRTGEKVFLECVQDMDHENMFWYRQDPGLGLRLIYFSYDVKMKEKGDIPEGYSVSREKKERFSLILESASTNQTSMYLCASTDRTGLNIQYFGAGTRLSVL.

V is TRBV6-1 and J is TRBJ1-2; no reliable D call. V lost 7 bases and J 0 bases, leaving 9 bases between the germline ends. Germline V gives CDR1 MNHNS, CDR2 SASEGT. This CDR3 is 13 amino acids long. Here the CDR3 DNA reads TGTGCCAGCACGCAAGCTGCTAACTATGGCTACACCTTC. Protein product: CASTQAANYGYTF.

The genes are TRBV12-3 or TRBV12-4 and TRBJ1-2; D unclear. Trimming removed 4 bases from V and 2 bases from J, with 8 bases in between. This CDR3 has 13 amino acids. This CDR3 reads CASSWRANYGYTF. The CDR3 DNA follows: TGTGCCAGCAGTTGGCGGGCAAACTATGGCTACACCTTC.

This chain joins TRBV5-1 and TRBJ2-2; perhaps D is TRBD1 or TRBD2 (5 bases each). Per germline, CDR1 SGHRS and CDR2 YFSETQ. Between the trimmed V and J ends, which lost 3 bases and 4 bases, there was a span of 13 bases. The CDR3 extends over 15 amino acids. The CDR3 DNA follows: TGCGCCAGCAGCTACGGGACGGCTGTCACCGGGGAGCTGTTTTTT. Residues: CASSYGTAVTGELFF. Filled out from reference TRBV5-1 and TRBJ2-2, the complete variable domain reads KAGVTQTPRYLIKTRGQQVTLSCSPISGHRSVSWYQQTPGQGLQFLFEYFSETQRNKGNFPGRFSGRQFSNSRSEMNVSTLELGDSALYLCASSYGTAVTGELFFGEGSRLTVL.

The gene calls are TRBV4-3 and TRBJ2-4, with D unresolved. CDR1 is LGHNA and CDR2 is YSLEER in the germline V gene. The ends were cut back, 0 bases at V and 14 bases at J, with 8 bases in the middle. The length of the CDR3 is 11 residues. The DNA of the CDR3 is TGCGCCAGCAGCCAAGAGGCAATCAAGTACTTC. This sequence encodes CASSQEAIKYF.

The J gene is TRBJ2-5, the V gene TRBV29-1; D is ambiguous. The CDR3 spans 12 residues. The V gene's germline CDR1 is SQVTM and CDR2 ANQGSEA. The V end lost 1 base, the J end lost 4 bases, and 7 bases lay between the germline ends. CDR3 sequence reads: CSVEVNRETQYF. The CDR3 DNA sequence: TGCAGCGTTGAAGTAAACCGAGAGACCCAGTACTTC.

V and J are TRBV5-6 and TRBJ2-5; D is unresolved. The CDR3 is 16 residues long. Trimming cost V 0 bases and J 7 bases, with 19 bases left between them. Germline CDR1 is SGHDT and CDR2 is YYEEEE. In DNA form, the CDR3 reads TGTGCCAGCAGCTTGGAGGGTGCGAGTCCGATTGGGACCCAGTACTTC. Translation: CASSLEGASPIGTQYF.

The CDR3 reads CSASLMGEPPYEQYF. The CDR3 DNA reads TGCAGTGCCAGTCTGATGGGGGAGCCCCCCTACGAGCAGTACTTC. This chain links TRBV20-1 with TRBJ2-7; D assignment may be TRBD1 or TRBD2 (5 bases each). The CDR3 is 15 amino acids. Germline V CDR1 and CDR2: DFQATT, SNEGSKA (reference sequence). Trimming cost V 6 bases and J 2 bases, with 20 bases left between them.

V and J are TRBV19 and TRBJ1-5; D unresolved. CDR3 length: 14 amino acids. Deletions cut 6 bases from V and 2 bases from J, with 11 bases between. Germline CDR1 LNHDA, CDR2 SQIVND (reference sequence). The CDR3 region is CASSGQWRNQPQHF. The CDR3 region has the DNA TGTGCCAGTAGCGGCCAATGGCGCAATCAGCCCCAGCATTTT.

In its sample, this clonotype was seen once. This rearrangement joins TRBV7-9 to TRBJ2-7, with a possible D match to TRBD1 (5 bases). In germline, CDR1 is SEHNR, CDR2 FQNEAQ (reference sequence). The V end was cut by 2 bases, the J end by 6 bases, with 11 bases between. The CDR3 spans 13 residues. This CDR3 reads CASSLTPDSEQYF. DNA for the CDR3: TGTGCCAGCAGCTTAACCCCTGACAGCGAGCAGTACTTC. The complete variable domain, with remaining parts taken from reference TRBV7-9 and TRBJ2-7, reads DTGVSQNPRHKITKRGQNVTFRCDPISEHNRLYWYRQTLGQGPEFLTYFQNEAQLEKSRLLSDRFSAERPKGSFSTLEIQRTEQGDSAMYLCASSLTPDSEQYFGPGTRLTVT.

The rearrangement links TRBV5-1 to TRBJ2-7, with 8 bases aligning to TRBD2. Germline V CDR1 and CDR2: SGHRS, YFSETQ. After removal of 4 bases from V and 2 bases from J, the junction contained 8 bases not matched to a gene. The CDR3 totals 15 residues. CDR3 DNA: TGCGCCAGCAGCCCAGGTAGCGGGGTAACCTACGAGCAGTACTTC. Amino acid sequence: CASSPGSGVTYEQYF.

This chain uses TRBV12-3 or TRBV12-4 with TRBJ2-5; tentative D call: TRBD2 (5 bases). The V and J ends lost 6 bases and 2 bases respectively, with 10 bases between them. The CDR3 is made up of 13 amino acids. The CDR3 nucleotides read TGTGCCAGCAGGGGCGGGCCTCAAGAGACCCAGTACTTC. This translates into CASRGGPQETQYF.

The rearrangement uses TRBV12-3 or TRBV12-4 and TRBJ2-7, with D maybe TRBD2 (6 bases). This CDR3 has 13 residues. Trimming cost V 5 bases and J 10 bases, with 18 bases left between them. CDR3: CASSGRDFKFQYF. CDR3 nucleotides: TGTGCCAGCAGTGGTCGGGACTTTAAATTTCAGTACTTC.

The chain has TRBV19 and TRBJ2-7; D ambiguous. Trimming cost V 5 bases and J 6 bases, with 11 bases left between them. The CDR3 is 12 residues long. The V gene's germline CDR1 is LNHDA and CDR2 SQIVND (reference sequence). The CDR3 DNA sequence: TGTGCCAGTAGTCGACGACTGGGCGAGCAGTACTTC. This translates into CASSRRLGEQYF.

CDR3 sequence reads: CASSPQTGGDYGYTF. DNA of the CDR3: TGTGCCAGCTCACCACAGACAGGGGGCGACTATGGCTACACCTTC. The chain links TRBV18 to TRBJ1-2; 10 nucleotides align to TRBD1. The CDR3 consists of 15 residues. V dropped 1 base and J dropped 3; count of bases not matched to a gene: 2. Germline CDR1 KGHSH, CDR2 LQKENI.

The J gene is TRBJ1-1, the V gene TRBV30; 9 nucleotides align to TRBD1. This CDR3 is 12 amino acids long. V was pared by 5 bases and J by 7 bases, with 5 bases of the junction left unmatched. Germline V gives CDR1 GTSNPN, CDR2 SVGIG (reference sequence). The CDR3 coding sequence is TGTGCCTGGGTTCCGGGACAGGGTGAAGCTTTCTTT. It codes for CAWVPGQGEAFF.

This sequence joins TRBV12-3 or TRBV12-4 and TRBJ1-2; perhaps TRBD1 as D (5 bases). This CDR3 is built from 14 residues. V was clipped by 5 bases and J by 4 bases, with 14 bases between them. The CDR3 DNA sequence: TGTGCCAGCAGTCGACAGTTAGGGTCCTATGGCTACACCTTC. Translated, it gives CASSRQLGSYGYTF.